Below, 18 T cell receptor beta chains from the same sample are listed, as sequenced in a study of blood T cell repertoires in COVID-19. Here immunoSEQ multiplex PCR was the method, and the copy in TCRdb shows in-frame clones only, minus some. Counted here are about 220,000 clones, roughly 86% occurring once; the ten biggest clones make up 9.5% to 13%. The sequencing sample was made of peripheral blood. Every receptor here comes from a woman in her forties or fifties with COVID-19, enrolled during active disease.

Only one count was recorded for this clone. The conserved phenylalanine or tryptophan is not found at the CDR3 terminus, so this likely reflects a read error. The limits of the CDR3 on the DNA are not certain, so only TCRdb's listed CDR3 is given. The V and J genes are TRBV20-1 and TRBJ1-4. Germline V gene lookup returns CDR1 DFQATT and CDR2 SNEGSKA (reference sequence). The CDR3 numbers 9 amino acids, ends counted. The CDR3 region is CSAGGGESY.

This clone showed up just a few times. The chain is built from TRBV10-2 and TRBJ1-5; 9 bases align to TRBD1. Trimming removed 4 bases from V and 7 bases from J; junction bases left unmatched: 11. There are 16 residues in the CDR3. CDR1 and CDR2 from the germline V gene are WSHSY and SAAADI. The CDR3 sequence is CASSASQGAISQPQHF. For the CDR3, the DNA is TGCGCCAGCAGTGCCTCACAGGGGGCGATTAGCCAGCCCCAGCATTTT.

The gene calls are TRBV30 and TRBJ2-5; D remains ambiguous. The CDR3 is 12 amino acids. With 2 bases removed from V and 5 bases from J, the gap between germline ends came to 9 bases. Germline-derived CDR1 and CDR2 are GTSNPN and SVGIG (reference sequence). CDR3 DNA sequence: TGTGCCTGGAGTAGATTCGGGGAGACCCAGTACTTC. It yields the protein CAWSRFGETQYF. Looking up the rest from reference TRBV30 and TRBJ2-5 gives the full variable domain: SQTIHQWPATLVQPVGSPLSLECTVEGTSNPNLYWYRQAAGRGLQLLFYSVGIGQISSEVPQNLSASRPQDRQFILSSKKLLLSDSGFYLCAWSRFGETQYFGPGTRLLVL.

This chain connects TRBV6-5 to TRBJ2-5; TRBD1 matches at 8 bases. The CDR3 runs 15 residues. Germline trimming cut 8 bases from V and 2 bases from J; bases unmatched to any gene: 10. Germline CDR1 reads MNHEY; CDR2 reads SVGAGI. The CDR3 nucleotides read TGTGCCAGCTGTCCGGCAGGGGGCCCGCAAGAGACCCAGTACTTC. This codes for CASCPAGGPQETQYF.

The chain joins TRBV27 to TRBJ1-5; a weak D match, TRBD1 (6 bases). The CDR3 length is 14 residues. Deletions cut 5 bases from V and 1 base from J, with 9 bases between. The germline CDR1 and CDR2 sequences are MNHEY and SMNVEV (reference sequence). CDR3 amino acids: CASSPGQSNQPQHF. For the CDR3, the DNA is TGTGCCAGCAGTCCCGGACAGAGCAATCAGCCCCAGCATTTT.

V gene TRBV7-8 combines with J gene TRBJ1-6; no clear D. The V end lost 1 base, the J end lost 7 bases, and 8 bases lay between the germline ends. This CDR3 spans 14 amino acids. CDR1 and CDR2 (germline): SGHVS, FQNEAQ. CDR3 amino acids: CASSLGQQNSPLHF. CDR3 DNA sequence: TGTGCCAGCAGCTTAGGGCAACAGAATTCACCCCTCCACTTT.

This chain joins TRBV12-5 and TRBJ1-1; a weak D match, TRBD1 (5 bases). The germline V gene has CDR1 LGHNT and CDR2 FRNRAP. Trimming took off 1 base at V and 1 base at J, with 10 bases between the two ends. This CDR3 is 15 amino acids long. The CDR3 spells CASGLGLGGNTEAFF. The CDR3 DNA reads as TGTGCTAGTGGTTTGGGCCTCGGGGGGAACACTGAAGCTTTCTTT.

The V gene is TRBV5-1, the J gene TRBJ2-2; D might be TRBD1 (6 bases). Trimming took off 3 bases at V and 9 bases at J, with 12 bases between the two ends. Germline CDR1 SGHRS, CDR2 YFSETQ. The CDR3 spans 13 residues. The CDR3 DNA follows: TGCGCCAGCAGCTCCCAGGGGCCTCGGGAGCTGTTTTTT. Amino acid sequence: CASSSQGPRELFF.

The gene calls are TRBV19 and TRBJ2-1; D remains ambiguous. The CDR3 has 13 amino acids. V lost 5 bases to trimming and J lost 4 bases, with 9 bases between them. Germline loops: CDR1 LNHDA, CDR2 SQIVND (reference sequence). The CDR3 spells CASSPTVYNEQFF. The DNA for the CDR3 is TGTGCCAGTAGTCCCACAGTATACAATGAGCAGTTCTTC.

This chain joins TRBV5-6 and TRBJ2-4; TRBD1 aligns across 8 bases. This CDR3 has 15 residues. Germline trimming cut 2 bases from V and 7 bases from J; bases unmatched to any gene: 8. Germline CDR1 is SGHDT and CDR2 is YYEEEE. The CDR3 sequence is CASSFDRGSPNIQYF. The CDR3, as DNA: TGTGCCAGCAGCTTTGACAGGGGATCTCCCAACATTCAGTACTTC. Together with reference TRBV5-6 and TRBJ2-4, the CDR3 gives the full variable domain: DAGVTQSPTHLIKTRGQQVTLRCSPKSGHDTVSWYQQALGQGPQFIFQYYEEEERQRGNFPDRFSGHQFPNYSSELNVNALLLGDSALYLCASSFDRGSPNIQYFGAGTRLSVL.

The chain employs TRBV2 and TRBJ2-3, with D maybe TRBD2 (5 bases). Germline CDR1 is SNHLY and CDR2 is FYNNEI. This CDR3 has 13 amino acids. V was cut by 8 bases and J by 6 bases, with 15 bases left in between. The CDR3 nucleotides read TGTGCCAGCGAAGGACGGGGTGGGGATACGCAGTATTTT. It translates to CASEGRGGDTQYF. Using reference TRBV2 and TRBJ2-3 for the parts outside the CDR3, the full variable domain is EPEVTQTPSHQVTQMGQEVILRCVPISNHLYFYWYRQILGQKVEFLVSFYNNEISEKSEIFDDQFSVERPDGSNFTLKIRSTKLEDSAMYFCASEGRGGDTQYFGPGTRLTVL.

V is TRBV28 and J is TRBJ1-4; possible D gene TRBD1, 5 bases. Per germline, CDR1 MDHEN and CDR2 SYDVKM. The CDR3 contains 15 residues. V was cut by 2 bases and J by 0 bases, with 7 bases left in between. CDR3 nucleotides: TGTGCCAGCAGTTTAGCAGGGACAACTAATGAAAAACTGTTTTTT. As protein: CASSLAGTTNEKLFF.

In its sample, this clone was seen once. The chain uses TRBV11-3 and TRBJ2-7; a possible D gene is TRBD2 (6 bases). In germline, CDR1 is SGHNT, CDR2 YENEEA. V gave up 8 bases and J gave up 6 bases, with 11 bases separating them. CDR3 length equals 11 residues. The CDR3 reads CASAGLTEQYF. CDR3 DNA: TGTGCCAGCGCGGGGCTTACCGAGCAGTACTTC. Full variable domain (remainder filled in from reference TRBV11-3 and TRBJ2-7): EAGVVQSPRYKIIEKKQPVAFWCNPISGHNTLYWYLQNLGQGPELLIRYENEEAVDDSQLPKDRFSAERLKGVDSTLKIQPAELGDSAVYLCASAGLTEQYFGPGTRLTVT.

Written as DNA, the CDR3 is TGTGCCAGCGGTCGGGGGGGCTCCCCCAATGAGCAGTTCTTC. It translates to CASGRGGSPNEQFF. The chain joins TRBV27 to TRBJ2-1; 8 bases match TRBD2. Germline CDR1 and CDR2: MNHEY and SMNVEV (reference sequence). V lost 8 bases and J lost 6; bases outside the gene matches: 9. The CDR3 is 14 amino acids.

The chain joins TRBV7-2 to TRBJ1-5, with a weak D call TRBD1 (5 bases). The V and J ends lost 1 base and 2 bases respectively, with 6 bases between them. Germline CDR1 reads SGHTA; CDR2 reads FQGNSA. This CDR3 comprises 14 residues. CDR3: CASSLGGRNQPQHF. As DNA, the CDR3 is TGTGCCAGCAGCTTAGGGGGCCGCAATCAGCCCCAGCATTTT.

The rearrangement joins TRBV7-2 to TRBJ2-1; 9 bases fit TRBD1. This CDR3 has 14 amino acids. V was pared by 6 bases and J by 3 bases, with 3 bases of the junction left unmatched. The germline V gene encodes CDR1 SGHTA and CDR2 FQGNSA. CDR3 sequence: CASRGTGLYNEQFF. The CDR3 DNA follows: TGTGCCAGCAGAGGGACAGGGCTCTACAATGAGCAGTTCTTC.

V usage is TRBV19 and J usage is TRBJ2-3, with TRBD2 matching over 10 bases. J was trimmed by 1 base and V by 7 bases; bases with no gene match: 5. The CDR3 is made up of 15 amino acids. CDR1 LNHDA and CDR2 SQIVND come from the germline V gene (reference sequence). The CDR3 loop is CASTPGTSGTDTQYF. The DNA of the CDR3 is TGTGCCAGTACCCCCGGGACTAGCGGCACAGATACGCAGTATTTT.

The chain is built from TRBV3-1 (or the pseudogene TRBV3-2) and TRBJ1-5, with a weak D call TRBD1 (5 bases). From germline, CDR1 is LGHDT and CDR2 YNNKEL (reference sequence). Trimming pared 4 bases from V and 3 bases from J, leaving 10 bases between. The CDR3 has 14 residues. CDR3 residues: CASSLGHLNQPQHF. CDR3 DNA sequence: TGTGCCAGCAGCCTCGGACACCTCAATCAGCCCCAGCATTTT.